Listed below are T cell receptor beta chains from one sample, sequenced in a study of blood T cell repertoires in COVID-19. The table came from immunoSEQ multiplex PCR; TCRdb's copy has only in-frame clones and leaves some out. The top ten hold about a tenth of the sample, which has 70,000 to 85,000 clones, roughly 90% seen once. Sequencing used peripheral blood. These receptors came from a human donor in a cohort sampled during active COVID-19. CDR3s include the opening cysteine and the closing phenylalanine or tryptophan. The D gene is left open where the match is weak. Expanded clones get a size class; other rows say once, few or many, or leave the size out.

TRBV28	NA	NA	TRBJ2-7	CASRTRGSYEQYF	TGTGCCAGCAGGACCCGAGGGTCCTACGAGCAGTACTTC
TRBV3-1/TRBV3-2	NA	NA	TRBJ2-7	CASSHGGGAGYEQYF	TGTGCCAGCAGCCACGGCGGGGGCGCGGGCTACGAGCAGTACTTC
TRBV4-3	few	NA	TRBJ1-1	CASSQDYGSVMNTEAFF	TGCGCCAGCAGCCAGGACTATGGGTCCGTCATGAACACTGAAGCTTTCTTT
TRBV6-4	NA	NA	TRBJ1-1	CASRNGRPENTEAFF	TGTGCCAGCAGAAACGGGAGACCCGAGAACACTGAAGCTTTCTTT
TRBV28	NA	TRBD1	TRBJ1-5	CASSNGQGTFTSNQPQHF	TGTGCCAGCAGCAATGGACAGGGAACTTTTACTAGCAATCAGCCCCAGCATTTT
TRBV2	once	TRBD1	TRBJ2-6	CASSDRGLTGANVLTF	TGTGCCAGCAGTGACAGGGGGCTTACTGGGGCCAACGTCCTGACTTTC
TRBV9	NA	NA	TRBJ1-1	CASSVSDRLNTEAFF	TGTGCCAGCAGCGTGTCAGACAGATTAAACACTGAAGCTTTCTTT
TRBV7-3	NA	NA	TRBJ2-2	CASGVGVKTGELFF	TGTGCCAGCGGGGTGGGAGTAAAGACCGGGGAGCTGTTTTTT
TRBV14	NA	TRBD2	TRBJ2-3	CASSQAPGLVTDTQYF	TGTGCCAGCAGCCAAGCTCCGGGACTAGTCACAGATACGCAGTATTTT
TRBV5-4	NA	NA	TRBJ1-2	CASSSDRGGYGYTF	TGTGCCAGCAGCTCGGACAGAGGGGGCTATGGCTACACCTTC
TRBV30	NA	NA	TRBJ2-5	CAWSVQGGETQYF	TGTGCCTGGAGTGTACAGGGGGGGGAGACCCAGTACTTC
TRBV12-5	NA	NA	TRBJ2-1	CASGLDGAGADYNEQFF	TGTGCTAGTGGTTTGGACGGTGCGGGGGCCGATTACAATGAGCAGTTCTTC
TRBV4-2	NA	NA	TRBJ2-3	CASSPLASTDTQYF	TGTGCCAGCAGCCCCCTAGCTAGCACAGATACGCAGTATTTT
TRBV5-1	NA	NA	TRBJ2-1	CASSFEPDTNEQFF	TGCGCCAGCAGCTTTGAGCCCGATACCAATGAGCAGTTCTTC
TRBV20-1	NA	NA	TRBJ1-2	CSATRTSTHTF	TGCAGTGCTACTAGAACCTCAACCCACACCTTC
TRBV27	NA	TRBD1	TRBJ1-2	CASSPDRGPYGYTF	TGTGCCAGCAGTCCCGACAGGGGACCTTATGGCTACACCTTC
TRBV11-1	NA	NA	TRBJ1-6	CASSFGGDNSPLHF	TGTGCCAGCAGCTTTGGAGGCGATAATTCACCCCTCCACTTT
TRBV7-8	NA	TRBD2	TRBJ2-1	CASSLVGGSGPYNEQFF	TGTGCCAGCAGCTTAGTGGGCGGGAGCGGTCCCTACAATGAGCAGTTCTTC
TRBV20-1	NA	NA	TRBJ2-2	CSASPASGTGELFF	TGCAGTGCTAGTCCTGCCTCGGGGACCGGGGAGCTGTTTTTT
TRBV19	NA	NA	TRBJ1-4	CASSEHEKLFF	TGTGCCAGTAGTGAGCATGAAAAACTGTTTTTT
TRBV3-1/TRBV3-2	NA	NA	TRBJ2-7	CASSQFVGAYEQYF	TGTGCCAGCAGCCAATTCGTAGGGGCCTACGAGCAGTACTTC
TRBV18	few	NA	TRBJ2-5	CASSPGVQETQYF	TGTGCCAGCTCACCCGGGGTACAAGAGACCCAGTACTTC
TRBV6-2/TRBV6-3	few	TRBD2	TRBJ2-7	CASSYSGGRSSYEQYF	TGTGCCAGCAGTTACTCGGGCGGGAGGAGCTCCTACGAGCAGTACTTC
TRBV6-5	NA	NA	TRBJ2-2	CASSSLWTANTGELFF	TGTGCCAGCAGTTCGCTCTGGACAGCGAACACCGGGGAGCTGTTTTTT
TRBV5-1	NA	TRBD1	TRBJ2-5	CASSLAGTGGAKTQYF	TGCGCCAGCAGCTTGGCCGGGACAGGGGGCGCTAAGACCCAGTACTTC
TRBV19	NA	NA	TRBJ1-1	CASSIARAVTEAFF	TGTGCCAGTAGTATCGCCAGGGCAGTCACTGAAGCTTTCTTT
TRBV5-1	once	TRBD1	TRBJ2-7	CASSPISGQAYEQYF	TGCGCCAGCAGCCCTATATCGGGACAGGCCTACGAGCAGTACTTC
TRBV9	NA	TRBD1	TRBJ2-7	CASSVAGTGNNEQYF	TGTGCCAGCAGCGTAGCCGGGACAGGGAACAACGAGCAGTACTTC
TRBV5-1	NA	TRBD2	TRBJ2-7	CASSPTSGKLEQYF	TGCGCCAGCAGCCCCACTAGCGGGAAGCTCGAGCAGTACTTC
TRBV19	NA	NA	TRBJ2-7	CASSIGGGEPSYEQYF	TGTGCCAGTAGTATTGGCGGTGGCGAACCCTCCTACGAGCAGTACTTC
TRBV28	NA	NA	TRBJ1-4	CASSFLGQQGPNEKLFF	TGTGCCAGCAGTTTTCTCGGACAACAAGGCCCCAATGAAAAACTGTTTTTT
TRBV28	NA	NA	TRBJ2-7	CASSPYSPSSYEQYF	TGTGCCAGCAGTCCGTATTCCCCCAGCTCCTACGAGCAGTACTTC
TRBV19	NA	TRBD2	TRBJ2-2	CASRSPGLAGETNTGELFF	TGTGCCAGTAGGTCTCCGGGACTAGCGGGAGAAACGAACACCGGGGAGCTGTTTTTT
TRBV5-1	NA	TRBD2	TRBJ2-1	CASSQGTSGRSNEQFF	TGCGCCAGCAGCCAGGGGACTAGCGGGAGATCCAATGAGCAGTTCTTC
TRBV4-2	NA	TRBD2	TRBJ2-7	CASSQLAGGSYEQYF	TGTGCCAGCAGCCAACTAGCGGGAGGCTCCTACGAGCAGTACTTC
TRBV19	NA	TRBD2	TRBJ2-1	CASSSGRENNEQFF	TGTGCCAGTAGTAGCGGGAGGGAGAACAATGAGCAGTTCTTC
TRBV11-2	NA	TRBD2	TRBJ2-7	CASSPNSGGFYEQYF	TGTGCCAGCAGCCCGAATAGCGGGGGTTTCTACGAGCAGTACTTC
TRBV19	few	NA	TRBJ1-2	CASSIFGGSKANYGYTF	TGTGCCAGTAGTATATTCGGCGGTTCAAAAGCTAACTATGGCTACACCTTC
TRBV15	NA	NA	TRBJ1-5	CATSSTLGRNQPQHF	TGTGCCACCAGCTCGACCCTTGGGCGCAATCAGCCCCAGCATTTT
TRBV20-1	NA	NA	TRBJ1-2	CSARGDGYTF	TGCAGTGCTAGGGGAGATGGCTACACCTTC
TRBV7-2	NA	TRBD1	TRBJ2-7	CASCNPPGQLHEQYF	TGTGCCAGCTGCAATCCGCCGGGACAGCTCCACGAGCAGTACTTC
TRBV7-3	once	NA	TRBJ2-2	CASSSGQSLNTGELFF	TGTGCCAGCAGCTCAGGACAGAGCCTGAACACCGGGGAGCTGTTTTTT
TRBV4-3	NA	TRBD2	TRBJ2-7	CASSHLAGESYEQYF	TGCGCCAGCAGCCACTTAGCGGGAGAGTCCTACGAGCAGTACTTC
TRBV6-5	NA	NA	TRBJ2-7	CASSYRGYSYEQYF	TGTGCCAGCAGTTACAGGGGTTACTCCTACGAGCAGTACTTC
TRBV19	NA	TRBD2	TRBJ2-7	CASSPNSGRGEQYF	TGTGCCAGTAGTCCAAATAGCGGGAGAGGCGAGCAGTACTTC
TRBV4-3	NA	NA	TRBJ1-4	CASSQEQQVQELFF	TGCGCCAGCAGCCAAGAACAGCAGGTTCAGGAACTGTTTTTT
TRBV7-7	NA	NA	TRBJ2-2	CASSPAAANTGELFF	TGTGCTAGCAGCCCGGCGGCAGCGAACACCGGGGAGCTGTTTTTT
TRBV28	once	NA	TRBJ2-3	CASSRRGTDTQYF	TGTGCCAGCAGCCGAAGGGGGACAGATACGCAGTATTTT
TRBV6-2/TRBV6-3	NA	NA	TRBJ2-2	CASSSGTLNTGELFF	TGTGCCAGCAGTTCCGGGACACTGAACACCGGGGAGCTGTTTTTT
TRBV19	NA	NA	TRBJ1-2	CASSMVAFPYGYTF	TGTGCCAGTAGTATGGTAGCGTTTCCCTATGGCTACACCTTC
TRBV5-1	NA	NA	TRBJ2-4	CASSLAAGGGNIQYF	TGCGCCAGCAGCTTGGCGGCGGGCGGTGGAAACATTCAGTACTTC